Each of the 23 T cell receptor beta chains below was sequenced from the same sample in a study of tumor-infiltrating lymphocytes in oesophageal squamous cell carcinoma. TCRdb called the PCR reads again in MiXCR, with one record for every CDR3 protein. The table includes about 17,000 distinct CDR3 sequences, about 39% detected once. Input material: normal esophageal tissue next to the tumor. The receptors derive from a female donor with esophageal squamous cell carcinoma.

This clonotype has at least ten counts. This chain uses TRBV6-6 with TRBJ1-5, with unresolved D. This CDR3 has 13 residues. V shed 0 bases and J shed 7 bases, with 7 bases lying between them. Germline-derived CDR1 and CDR2 are MNHNY and SVGAGI (reference sequence). The CDR3 nucleotides read TGTGCCAGCAGTTACTCGAGGGAACAGCCCCAGCATTTT. Translating gives CASSYSREQPQHF.

This clonotype was recorded many times. This chain links TRBV7-3 with TRBJ2-7; 7 positions agree with TRBD1. CDR3 length equals 16 residues. From germline, CDR1 is SGHTA and CDR2 FQGTGA. With 4 bases clipped from V and 0 bases from J, the junction kept 9 bases outside the gene matches. CDR3 coding DNA: TGTGCCAGCAGCTCAGGGGACAGATCCTCCTCCTACGAGCAGTACTTC. The encoded protein is CASSSGDRSSSYEQYF.

The rearrangement uses TRBV6-6 and TRBJ2-1; no clear D gene. The J call is doubtful: the DNA matches TRBJ2-7 better. The germline V gene has CDR1 MNHNY and CDR2 SVGAGI (reference sequence). The CDR3 totals 13 residues. The CDR3, as DNA: TGTGCCAGCAGTCTCCCTCCCGGTTACGAGCAGTACTTC. Protein sequence: CASSLPPGYEQYF.

This clonotype is categorized as medium-sized. The chain recombines TRBV7-8 with TRBJ2-7, with TRBD2 matching 10 bases. The CDR3 is made up of 13 amino acids. Trimming took 8 bases from V and 3 from J; bases not matched to a gene: 4. CDR1 is SGHVS and CDR2 is FQNEAQ in the germline V gene. The CDR3 coding sequence is TGTGCCAGCGAGGGACTAGCGAGCTACGAGCAGTACTTC. Its translation is CASEGLASYEQYF.

J is TRBJ2-5 and V is TRBV5-1; TRBD2 might be the D (7 bases). Germline V gene sequence: CDR1 SGHRS, CDR2 YFSETQ. V lost 3 bases, J lost 3 bases, and 12 bases lay in between. This CDR3 has 14 amino acids. CDR3 in DNA: TGCGCCAGCAGCTGGGGAGGGGGTGAAGAGACCCAGTACTTC. It is translated as CASSWGGGEETQYF.

Worth noting for this clonotype: Without the conserved terminal phenylalanine or tryptophan, this CDR3 likely stems from a read error. The limits of the CDR3 on the DNA are not certain, so only TCRdb's listed CDR3 is given. The CDR3: CASSWTGGGSGVYNEQFFGP. The chain recombines TRBV7-2 with TRBJ2-3; the DNA was not used to check the table's D call, TRBD1. Germline CDR1 reads SGHTA; CDR2 reads FQGNSA. Inclusive of both ends, the CDR3 amounts to 20 amino acids.

This clonotype occurred a few times. V and J are TRBV6-1 and TRBJ1-5; D is possibly TRBD1 (5 bases). CDR3 length: 13 amino acids. Germline V gene data show CDR1 as MNHNS and CDR2 as SASEGT. V dropped 6 bases and J dropped 3 bases, with 9 bases sitting between them. The CDR3 reads CASRTGNNQPQHF. The CDR3 nucleotides read TGTGCCAGCAGAACAGGAAACAATCAGCCCCAGCATTTT.

The rearrangement joins TRBV24-1 to TRBJ1-1; TRBD2 matches 11 bases. The J call may not be correct, given that the DNA end is closer to TRBJ2-3. Germline V lookup: CDR1 KGHDR, CDR2 SFDVKD. The CDR3 length is 16 residues. For the CDR3, the DNA is TGTGCCACCAGTGATACGGGGACTAGCGGAGAAGATACGCAGTATTTT. Amino acid sequence: CATSDTGTSGEDTQYF.

The V gene is TRBV6-8, the J gene TRBJ2-3, with TRBD2 as a possible D gene (6 bases). V was shortened by 10 bases and J by 2 bases, with 13 bases between the two germline ends. The germline CDR1 and CDR2 sequences are MNHGY and SAAAGT. The CDR3 covers 13 residues. The CDR3, as DNA: TGTGCCATCCAGACTAGGAACACAGATACGCAGTATTTT. The encoded protein is CAIQTRNTDTQYF.

J is TRBJ2-1 and V is TRBV6-6; D gene unclear. Trimming removed 5 bases from V and 6 bases from J, with 5 bases in between. This CDR3 contains 11 residues. Germline CDR1 is MNHNY and CDR2 is SVGAGI (reference sequence). CDR3 protein: CASSGINEQFF. CDR3 in DNA: TGTGCCAGCAGTGGAATCAATGAGCAGTTCTTC.

The V and J genes are TRBV7-6 and TRBJ2-4; possibly TRBD1 or TRBD2 for D (5 bases each). This CDR3 has 12 residues. Trimming pared 10 bases from V and 15 bases from J, leaving 22 bases between. Germline V gene sequence: CDR1 SGHVS, CDR2 FNYEAQ. The CDR3 protein is CAIEGNLRELYF. The CDR3 nucleotides are TGTGCCATCGAGGGGAATTTAAGGGAGCTGTACTTC.

The rearrangement uses TRBV7-2 and TRBJ1-4; D may be TRBD1 (6 bases). The V gene lost 0 bases and the J gene lost 8 bases, with 10 bases spanning the gap. Looked up from germline, CDR1 is SGHTA and CDR2 is FQGNSA. There are 14 residues in the CDR3. The CDR3 spells CASSLAQGGEKLFF. The CDR3 DNA reads TGTGCCAGCAGCTTAGCACAGGGAGGCGAAAAACTGTTTTTT.

This clonotype was detected many times. The genes are TRBV6-6 and TRBJ2-3; tentatively, D is TRBD2 (7 bases). Germline CDR1 reads MNHNY; CDR2 reads SVGAGI (reference sequence). Trimming left V 2 bases short and J 5 bases short, with 17 bases between. This CDR3 comprises 16 residues. The CDR3 spells CASSYGIGGGGDTQYF. CDR3 DNA sequence: TGTGCCAGCAGTTACGGTATTGGGGGAGGGGGAGATACGCAGTATTTT.

This sequence joins TRBV7-3 and TRBJ1-2, with no clear D. CDR1 is SGHTA, CDR2 FQGTGA, per germline. The CDR3 extends over 13 amino acids. V lost 6 bases to trimming and J lost 2 bases, with 10 bases between them. The CDR3 nucleotides read TGTGCCAGCAGTCCCGATGGAAACTATGGCTACACCTTC. As protein: CASSPDGNYGYTF.

This clonotype was found many times. A read error is possible here, since a much larger clone lies one base away. The gene calls are TRBV6-1 and TRBJ2-7; TRBD1 aligns across 8 bases. Germline values: CDR1 MNHNS, CDR2 SASEGT. The CDR3 is made up of 15 amino acids. Germline trimming cut 6 bases from V and 7 bases from J; bases unmatched to any gene: 14. In DNA, the CDR3 is TGTGCCAGCAGCCCCGGGACAGGACCCCACAATGAGCAGTACTTC. Its translation: CASSPGTGPHNEQYF.

The V and J genes are TRBV7-2 and TRBJ1-6; 10 nucleotides line up with TRBD1. The DNA end is a closer match to TRBJ2-7, so the J assignment may be wrong. Germline CDR1 reads SGHTA; CDR2 reads FQGNSA. There are 18 residues in the CDR3. The CDR3 protein is CASSLGPTPRTGGEEQYF. CDR3 nucleotide sequence: TGTGCCAGCAGCTTAGGCCCTACTCCCCGGACAGGGGGAGAGGAGCAGTACTTC.

V usage is TRBV7-2 and J usage is TRBJ1-1, with 9 bases identical to TRBD1. The end of the DNA is better explained by TRBJ1-2, so the J call may be wrong. The CDR3 has 14 amino acids. Germline loops: CDR1 SGHTA, CDR2 FQGNSA. The CDR3 here is CASREGTGRYGYTF. As DNA, the CDR3 is TGTGCCAGCAGAGAGGGGACAGGGCGCTATGGCTACACCTTC.

DNA for the CDR3: TGTGCCAGCAGCTTTGGACAGGGGGCTTTCTTT. This codes for CASSFGQGAFF. The chain recombines TRBV13 with TRBJ1-6; 9 bases align to TRBD1. TRBJ1-1 explains the end of the DNA better; the J call may be wrong. This CDR3 is built from 11 residues. Per the germline V gene, CDR1 is PRHDT and CDR2 is FYEKMQ (reference sequence).

This chain joins TRBV28 and TRBJ2-5; no firm D call. The J call may be mistaken, given a closer DNA end match to TRBJ2-7. The CDR3 spans 13 residues. Germline V lookup: CDR1 MDHEN, CDR2 SYDVKM. CDR3 in DNA: TGTGCCAGCAGTTTATACCCCTCCTACGAGCAGTACTTC. Translated, it gives CASSLYPSYEQYF.

The V gene is TRBV7-8, the J gene TRBJ2-3, with D possibly being TRBD2 (5 bases). The DNA end is more similar to TRBJ2-1, so the J call may be wrong. Germline CDR1 and CDR2: SGHVS and FQNEAQ. The CDR3 contains 13 residues. In nucleotides, the CDR3 is TGTGCCAGCAGCTTGGACTTAAACAATGAGCAGTTCTTC. Its protein is CASSLDLNNEQFF.

In its sample, this clonotype was seen many times. An end of the junction does not agree with germline; a read error may underlie this. The chain uses TRBV18 and TRBJ2-1; weak D call: TRBD1 (5 bases). This CDR3 has 14 residues. Germline CDR1 is KGHSH and CDR2 is LQKENI. The DNA for the CDR3 is TGTGCCAGCTCACCAAAGGGGTCCTTCAATGAGCAGTTCTTC. Encoded protein: CASSPKGSFNEQFF.

This clonotype counts as medium-sized. J is TRBJ2-3 and V is TRBV7-9, with TRBD1 matching 8 bases. CDR3 length equals 13 residues. Germline CDR1 is SEHNR and CDR2 is FQNEAQ (reference sequence). V shed 5 bases, J shed 3 bases, and the junction held 1 base outside the gene matches. The CDR3 is CASSGQGTDTQYF. CDR3 DNA: TGTGCCAGCAGCGGACAGGGTACAGATACGCAGTATTTT.

This clonotype ranks as medium-sized (0.01 to 0.1%). The J gene is TRBJ2-3, the V gene TRBV7-9; 10 positions agree with TRBD2. Germline V gene lookup returns CDR1 SEHNR and CDR2 FQNEAQ (reference sequence). The CDR3 sequence is 15 residues long. Trimming removed 0 bases from V and 7 bases from J; junction bases left unmatched: 4. The CDR3 DNA reads as TGTGCCAGCAGCTTAGCGCCTAGCGGGAGTTATACGCAGTATTTT. Its protein is CASSLAPSGSYTQYF.